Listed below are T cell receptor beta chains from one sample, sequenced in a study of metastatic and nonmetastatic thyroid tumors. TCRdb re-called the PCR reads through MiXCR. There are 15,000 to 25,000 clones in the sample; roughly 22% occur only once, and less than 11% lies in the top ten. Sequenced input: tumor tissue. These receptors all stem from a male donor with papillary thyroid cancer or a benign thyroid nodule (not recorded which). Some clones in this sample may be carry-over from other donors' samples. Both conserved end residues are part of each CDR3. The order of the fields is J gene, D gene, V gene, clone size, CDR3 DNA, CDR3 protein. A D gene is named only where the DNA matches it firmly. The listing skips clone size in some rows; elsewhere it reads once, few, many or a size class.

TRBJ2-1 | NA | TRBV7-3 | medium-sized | TGTGCCAGCAGCGACAGACCAAGAACCTACAATGAGCAGTTCTTC | CASSDRPRTYNEQFF
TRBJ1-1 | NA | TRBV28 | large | TGTGCCAGCAGTATCGGGGCCATACCCCTGGGGGCTTTCTTT | CASSIGAIPLGAFF
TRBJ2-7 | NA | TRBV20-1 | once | TGCAGTGCTAGAGATAGCCAGGGCCCAGACTACGAGCAGTACTTC | CSARDSQGPDYEQYF
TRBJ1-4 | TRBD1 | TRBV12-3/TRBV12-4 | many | TGTGCCAGCAGTCCCACAGGGGTTGAAAAACTGTTTTTT | CASSPTGVEKLFF
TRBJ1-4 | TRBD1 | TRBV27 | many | TGTGCCAGCAGTTTATCGAGAGGGGGCGGAGAAAAACTGTTTTTT | CASSLSRGGGEKLFF
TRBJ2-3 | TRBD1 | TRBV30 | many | TGTGCCTGGAGCCCGGGACAGGGGGGTTCAGATACGCAGTATTTT | CAWSPGQGGSDTQYF
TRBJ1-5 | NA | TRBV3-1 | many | TGTGCCAGCAGCCAAGATCCGAGTCAGCCCCAGCATTTT | CASSQDPSQPQHF
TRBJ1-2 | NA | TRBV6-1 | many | TGTGCCAGCAGTAGGGACCCAGCGAACTATGGCTACACCTTC | CASSRDPANYGYTF
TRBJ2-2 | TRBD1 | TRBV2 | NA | TGTGCCAGCAGTAGGACAGGGGAGAACACCGGGGAGCTGTTTTTT | CASSRTGENTGELFF
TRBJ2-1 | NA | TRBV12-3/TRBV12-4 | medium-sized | TGTGCCAGCAGTAACAGGTATGGCGGTCACAATGAGCAGTTCTTC | CASSNRYGGHNEQFF
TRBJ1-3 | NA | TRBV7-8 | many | TGTGCCAGCAGCCTTAGGACGGATCTTGGAAACACCATATATTTT | CASSLRTDLGNTIYF